This TCR delta chain was identified in a study of Vδ1+ human thymocytes. Points on this clone: Its target is not known.

The template was reverse-transcribed extracted RNA. The CDR3 regions were amplified by multiplex PCR from V-gene primers to a constant-region primer. TCRdb called clones anew from the multiplex PCR reads with CATT. The sample lists about 27,000 delta-chain clones; nearly 7.5% were seen once. Whole-study findings and limits: Thymic TRG and TRD repertoires appeared highly polyclonal, with Gaussian CDR3 length distributions. Many TRG clonotypes were shared between donors; TRD repertoires were essentially private.

There are 19 residues in the CDR3. Germline assignment: CDR1 TSWWSYY and CDR2 QGS. Losses at the gene ends were 4 bases for V and 0 bases for J; bases not matched to a gene: 17. The sample was Vdelta1+ gamma-delta thymocytes from the thymus. Subset described: FACS-sorted CD3+ TCRalphabeta- TCRVdelta1+ TCRVdelta2- thymocytes. V and J are TRDV1 and TRDJ1; 7 positions match TRDD2. The TCR was taken from a girl under three years old who had congenital heart surgery. The CDR3 sequence is CALGGPSSKGTLYTDKLIF. Written as DNA, the CDR3 is TGTGCTCTTGGGGGGCCTTCCTCCAAGGGGACTTTGTACACCGATAAACTCATCTTT.